This T cell receptor (beta chain) stems from a study of T cells in Graves' hyperthyroidism and ophthalmopathy. The overall study: Peripheral blood draws took place at initial diagnosis, ahead of any treatment.

Researchers took RNA transcripts and amplified the TCR beta CDR3 regions from them. The HTBI primer set served for first-round RT-PCR of the TCR CDR3. Each CDR3 protein gets one entry after TCRdb re-called the multiplex PCR reads with MiXCR. This sample yields 210,000 or so distinct CDR3 sequences, of which roughly 17% are seen a single time; under 65% belongs to the top ten. This CDR3 spans 14 amino acids. The germline V gene has CDR1 DFQATT and CDR2 SNEGSKA (reference sequence). The J segment lost 5 bases and the V segment lost 6 bases, leaving 11 bases of the junction unmatched. The table lists this clonotype with many counts. Its matching antigen is unknown. Study-wide results and limits: The model predicted ophthalmopathy a median roughly 6.5 months before onset.

The source of this sequence is a man aged 50-59 years with Graves' hyperthyroidism. The V and J genes are TRBV20-1 and TRBJ2-5; 8 nucleotides line up with TRBD1. Sequenced sample: blood. DNA of the CDR3: TGCAGTGCCCACGGACAGGGATTGACGGAGACCCAGTACTTC. Amino acid sequence: CSAHGQGLTETQYF.